The sample holds one count of the clone carrying this T cell receptor beta chain. The data derive from a study of blood T cell repertoires in COVID-19. Authors' methods: Amplification of reference gene primers provided the estimated nucleated cell counts. Clones were sequenced by immunoSEQ multiplex PCR, and TCRdb holds only the in-frame ones, with some missing. For V, J and clone size, that table is used; D and trimming come from the DNA. The table lists 50,000 to 55,000 clones, around 86% of them singletons. CDR3 length: 13 residues. V was trimmed by 0 bases and J by 6 bases, leaving 8 bases between them. Germline CDR1 reads MNHNS; CDR2 reads SASEGT.

Sequenced: peripheral blood. The chain links TRBV6-1 to TRBJ1-2, with D tentatively TRBD1 (6 bases). The TCR was taken from a woman older than 75 with acute or convalescent COVID-19. CDR3 residues: CASSEAGHDGYTF. CDR3 in DNA: TGTGCCAGCAGTGAAGCGGGACATGATGGCTACACCTTC.